This TCR beta chain was sequenced during a study of T cell repertoires in cytomegalovirus infection. This clonotype was seen many times. Its antigen is still unknown. The study's findings and limits: HLA-C-restricted CMV-specific TCR beta clonotypes prevailed in the ex vivo response. Adding up the frequency of public TCR beta families identified people who carried CMV plus the relevant HLA.

V was trimmed by 3 bases and J by 6 bases, leaving 15 bases between them. CDR3 length: 14 amino acids. The germline gives CDR1 MNHEY, CDR2 SMNVEV (reference sequence). From the reads, TCRdb called clonotypes with MiXCR, one entry per CDR3 protein. The table shows more than 500,000 distinct CDR3 sequences, with 16% occurring only once. Sequencing was done on a sample of CD8+ T cells from PBMCs. The TCR sequence derives from a human donor in good health (CMV status not recorded). Some clones in this sample may be carry-over from other donors' samples. The rearrangement joins TRBV27 to TRBJ2-7; TRBD2 is a possible D gene (7 bases). The CDR3 protein is CASSFGGHATEQYF. In DNA form, the CDR3 reads TGTGCCAGCAGTTTCGGGGGGCACGCCACCGAGCAGTACTTC.